This T cell receptor (beta chain) was obtained from a study of T cells in Graves' hyperthyroidism and ophthalmopathy. Study-wide points: It was a median approximately 7.1 months before onset that the model predicted ophthalmopathy.

Germline CDR1 reads SGHDT; CDR2 reads YYEEEE. The CDR3 loop spans 17 amino acids. J was trimmed by 3 bases and V by 0 bases; bases with no gene match: 5. Recently diagnosed hyperthyroidism of less than 2 months' duration affected patients aged 18 to 65. Not enrolled were patients with uncontrolled infection, other autoimmune disease, pregnancy or lactation. A remark on this clonotype: What it binds is unknown.

Researchers took RNA transcripts and amplified the TCR beta CDR3 regions from them. The primer set for the first-round RT-PCR of the TCR CDR3 was HTBI. TCRdb re-called the multiplex PCR reads through MiXCR, storing one row per CDR3 protein. The data show approximately 420,000 distinct CDR3 sequences, roughly 15% seen once. The origin of this receptor is a woman under 30 with Graves' hyperthyroidism. The genes are TRBV5-6 and TRBJ2-1, with 11 nucleotides matching TRBD2. The sequencing input was blood. In DNA form, the CDR3 reads TGTGCCAGCAGCTTGGCTTTGACTAGCGGGATCTACAATGAGCAGTTCTTC. Translated: CASSLALTSGIYNEQFF. The full variable domain, in which reference TRBV5-6 and TRBJ2-1 provide the parts outside the CDR3, is DAGVTQSPTHLIKTRGQQVTLRCSPKSGHDTVSWYQQALGQGPQFIFQYYEEEERQRGNFPDRFSGHQFPNYSSELNVNALLLGDSALYLCASSLALTSGIYNEQFFGPGTRLTVL.